This T cell receptor (beta chain) was profiled in a study of OX40 agonist ivuxolimab in advanced cancers. V lost 0 bases, J lost 8 bases, and 7 bases lay in between. CDR1 and CDR2 from the germline V gene are MNHNY and SVGAGI (reference sequence). There are 13 residues in the CDR3. This clone has a handful of counts. Sequencing was performed with immunoSEQ multiplex PCR; in TCRdb, only in-frame clones are kept and a portion is missing. The sample contains approximately 46,000 clones, around 90% of which appear only once. Sequenced material: CD4+ or CD8+ T cells sorted from blood, taken in a trial of the OX40 agonist ivuxolimab. This TCR was sampled from an adult with an advanced solid tumor such as melanoma, head and neck, liver or kidney cancer. The V call is TRBV6-6, the J call TRBJ2-2; D may be TRBD1 (5 bases). The CDR3 loop is CASSYSQGGELFF. In DNA form, the CDR3 reads TGTGCCAGCAGTTACTCGCAGGGAGGGGAGCTGTTTTTT.